This TCR beta chain was sequenced during a study of beta chain features in type 1 diabetes. Study conclusions and caveats: PCR, the amplification step, might favor shorter templates, equally in patients and controls. Shortening of TCRB CDR3s, moderate but significant, appeared in all four CD4+ subsets of Type 1 diabetes patients. VDJ junctions from patients with type 1 diabetes contained fewer insertions and more deletions.

Blood was drawn once from each donor into heparinised tubes. The draws averaged approximately 120 mL. Sequenced material consisted of expressed TCRB transcripts (all of the isolated RNA was reverse transcribed). The study sequenced naive, central memory and regulatory T cell samples to an average of approximately 3.5 million reads. Sequenced by immunoSEQ multiplex PCR; TCRdb stores in-frame clones only, minus some. The top ten hold around 0.12% of the sample, which has over 600,000 clones, roughly 12% seen once. This clone was picked up a small number of times. Its antigen is not known. J gave up 0 bases and V 5 bases, and 10 bases lay outside the gene matches. Germline loops: CDR1 SEHNR, CDR2 FQNEAQ (reference sequence). The CDR3 contains 18 residues.

The chain links TRBV7-9 to TRBJ1-1, with 12 bases that match TRBD1. The receptor was derived from a man under 40 with type 1 diabetes. What was sequenced was naive CD4+ T cells from blood. CDR3 sequence: CASSPGQGASIVNTEAFF. The CDR3 DNA follows: TGTGCCAGCAGCCCGGGACAGGGGGCGAGTATTGTGAACACTGAAGCTTTCTTT.